This T cell receptor (beta chain) comes out of a study of regulatory T cells (dated by TCRdb to 2017 to 2018). About the investigation overall: The study compared T-cell receptor beta repertoires of sorted regulatory, conventional CD4+ and CD8+ T cells between CD3G-deficient patients and healthy controls. What the authors observed across the whole study: Hydrophobic residues at CDR3 positions 6 and 7 were enriched in conventional CD4+ T cells from CD3G-deficient patients, which suggests more self-reactive specificities. Repertoires from patients had restricted unique TRB V-J pairs and skewed V and J gene usage, with the strongest effect in regulatory T cells.

All CD3G-deficient patients had evidence of autoimmunity, which was more severe in two of the patients. Patients ranged from 2 to 39 years of age at testing and had reduced naive and increased memory CD4+ and CD8+ T-cell proportions. CD4+ cells were FACS-sorted into CD25-high CD127-low regulatory T cells and CD25-low CD127-high conventional CD4+ T cells. The patient group comprised more than 5 individuals with CD3G deficiency. An international network of physicians spanning the United States, Europe and Asia provided the patient samples and clinical data. Peripheral blood mononuclear cells were isolated by Ficoll density separation. A word on this clone: Its cognate antigen has yet to be identified. No base qualities exist here, and no much larger clone lies one base off it.

The CDR3, from cysteine to phenylalanine, totals 16 residues. The sequence is cut down to CDR3 DNA, 48 bases in frame from base 1. V gives up 4 bases and J gives up 0 bases, and the segment between their germline ends measures 14 bases. The germline V gene (reference sequence) gives CDR1 as SGHKS and CDR2 as YYEKEE. The multiplex PCR used 52 forward TRBV primers and 13 reverse TRBJ primers, with assay-based and computational corrections for amplification bias. Within the immunoSEQ assay, multiplex PCR amplified rearranged TRB loci from genomic DNA. TRB amplicons were sequenced using an Illumina HiSeq platform. Under the source paper's analysis protocol: Custom algorithms error-filtered the raw sequences and aligned them to reference gene sequences, after which the immunoSEQ online tools were used for analysis. Productive and nonproductive TRB rearrangement frequencies were evaluated among both unique and total sequences. Assessment of potential self-reactivity relied on the hydrophobicity of positions 6 and 7 in the TRB CDR3, along with their amino acid composition. For group comparisons, t tests, Mann-Whitney tests or two-way ANOVA were performed in Prism software. TCRdb limited this immuneACCESS table to in-frame rearrangements with V and J called. A share of clones is missing; checked studies link under half to unresolved V genes, and the rest is unexplained. The D gene and trimming were derived from the DNA, and the V and J assignments and clone size from that table. The sample includes 20,000 to 25,000 clones, with nearly 90% observed a single time. The ten largest clones take up about 1.3% of the sample.

Sequencing used conventional CD4+ T cells sorted from blood. The chain links TRBV5-5 with TRBJ2-4; possibly the D gene is TRBD1, per 5 matching bases. This TCR was sampled from a child younger than 18 with CD3G deficiency. CDR3 protein: CASSKAGSLAKNIQYF. The DNA reads as follows: TGTGCCAGCAGCAAAGCAGGGTCCCTAGCCAAAAACATTCAGTACTTC.